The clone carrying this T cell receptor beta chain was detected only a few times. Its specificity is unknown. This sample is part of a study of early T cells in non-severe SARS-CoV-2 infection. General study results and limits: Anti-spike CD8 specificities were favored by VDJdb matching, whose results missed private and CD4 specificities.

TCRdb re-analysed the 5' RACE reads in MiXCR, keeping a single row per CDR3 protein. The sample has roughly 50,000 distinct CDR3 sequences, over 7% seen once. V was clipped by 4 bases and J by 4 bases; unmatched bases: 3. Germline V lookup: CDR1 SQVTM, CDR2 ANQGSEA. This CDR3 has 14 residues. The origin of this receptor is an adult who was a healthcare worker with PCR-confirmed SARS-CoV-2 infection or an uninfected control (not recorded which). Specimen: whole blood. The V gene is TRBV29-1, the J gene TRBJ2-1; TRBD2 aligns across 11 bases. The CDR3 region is CSVGGLAVYNEQFF. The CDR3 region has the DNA TGCAGCGTTGGGGGACTAGCGGTGTACAATGAGCAGTTCTTC.